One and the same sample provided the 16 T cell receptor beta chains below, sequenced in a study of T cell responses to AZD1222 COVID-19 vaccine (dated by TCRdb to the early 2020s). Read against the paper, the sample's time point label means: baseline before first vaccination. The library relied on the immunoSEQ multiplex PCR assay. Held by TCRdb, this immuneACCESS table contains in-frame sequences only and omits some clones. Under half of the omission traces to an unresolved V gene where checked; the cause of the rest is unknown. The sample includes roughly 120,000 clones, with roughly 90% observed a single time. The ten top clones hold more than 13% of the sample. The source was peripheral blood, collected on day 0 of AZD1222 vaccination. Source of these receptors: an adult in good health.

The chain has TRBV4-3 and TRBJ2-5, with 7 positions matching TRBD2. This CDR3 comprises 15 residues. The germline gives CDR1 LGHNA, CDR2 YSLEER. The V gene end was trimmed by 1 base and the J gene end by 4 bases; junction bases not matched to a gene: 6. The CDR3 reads CASSQVLREGETQYF. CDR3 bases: TGCGCCAGCAGCCAAGTCTTGAGGGAGGGAGAGACCCAGTACTTC.

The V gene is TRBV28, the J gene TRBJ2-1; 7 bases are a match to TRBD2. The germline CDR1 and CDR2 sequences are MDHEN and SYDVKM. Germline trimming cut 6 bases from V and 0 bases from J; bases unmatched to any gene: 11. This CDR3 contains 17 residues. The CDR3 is CASRLAGLSSSYNEQFF. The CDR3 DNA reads TGTGCCAGCAGATTAGCGGGCCTGTCCAGCTCCTACAATGAGCAGTTCTTC.

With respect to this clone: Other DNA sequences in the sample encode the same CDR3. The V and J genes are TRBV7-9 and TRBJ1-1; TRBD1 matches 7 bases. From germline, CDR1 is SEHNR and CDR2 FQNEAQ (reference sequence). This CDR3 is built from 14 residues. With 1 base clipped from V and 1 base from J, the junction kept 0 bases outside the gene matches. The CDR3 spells CASSLGTGNTEAFF. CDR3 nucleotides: TGTGCCAGCAGCTTAGGGACAGGGAACACTGAAGCTTTCTTT.

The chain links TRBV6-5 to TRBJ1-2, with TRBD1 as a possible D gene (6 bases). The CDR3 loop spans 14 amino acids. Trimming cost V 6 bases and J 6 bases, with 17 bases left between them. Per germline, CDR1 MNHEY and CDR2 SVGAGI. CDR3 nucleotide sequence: TGTGCCAGCAGACCAATGGGGGCGCAAAATGGCTACACCTTC. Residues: CASRPMGAQNGYTF.

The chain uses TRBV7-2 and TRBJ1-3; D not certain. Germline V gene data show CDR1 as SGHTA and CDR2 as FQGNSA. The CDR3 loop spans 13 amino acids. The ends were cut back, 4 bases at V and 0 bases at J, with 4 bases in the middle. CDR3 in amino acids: CASSSYSGNTIYF. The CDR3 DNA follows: TGTGCCAGCAGCTCGTACTCTGGAAACACCATATATTTT.

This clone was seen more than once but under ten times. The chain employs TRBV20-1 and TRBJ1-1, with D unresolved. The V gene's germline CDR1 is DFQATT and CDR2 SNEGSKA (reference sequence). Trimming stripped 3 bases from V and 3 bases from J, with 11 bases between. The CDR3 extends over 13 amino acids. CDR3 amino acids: CSASSGMYTEAFF. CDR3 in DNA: TGCAGTGCTAGTTCTGGGATGTACACTGAAGCTTTCTTT.

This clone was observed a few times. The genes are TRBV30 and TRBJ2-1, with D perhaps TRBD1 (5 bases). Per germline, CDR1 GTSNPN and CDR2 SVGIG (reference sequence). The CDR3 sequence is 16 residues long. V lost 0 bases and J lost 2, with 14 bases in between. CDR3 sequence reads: CAWSVGTGIAYNEQFF. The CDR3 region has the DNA TGTGCCTGGAGTGTTGGTACAGGTATTGCCTACAATGAGCAGTTCTTC.

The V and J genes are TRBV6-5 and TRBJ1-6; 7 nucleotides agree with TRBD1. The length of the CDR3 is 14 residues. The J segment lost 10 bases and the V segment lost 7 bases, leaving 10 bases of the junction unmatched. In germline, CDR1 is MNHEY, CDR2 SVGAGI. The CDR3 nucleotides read TGTGCCAGCATTGGACAGGAGGGTTTATCACCCCTCCACTTT. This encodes CASIGQEGLSPLHF.

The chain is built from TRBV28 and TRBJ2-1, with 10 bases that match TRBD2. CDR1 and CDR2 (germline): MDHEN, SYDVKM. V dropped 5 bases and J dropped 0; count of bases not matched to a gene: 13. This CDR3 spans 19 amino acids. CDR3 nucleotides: TGTGCCAGCAGTCTCTCAACTAGCGGGGTTCATATCTCCTACAATGAGCAGTTCTTC. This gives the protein CASSLSTSGVHISYNEQFF.

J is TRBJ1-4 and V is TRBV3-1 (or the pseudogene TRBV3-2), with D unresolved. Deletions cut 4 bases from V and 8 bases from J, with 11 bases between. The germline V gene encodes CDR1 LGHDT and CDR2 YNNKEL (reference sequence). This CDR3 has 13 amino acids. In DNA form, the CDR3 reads TGTGCCAGCAGCCCCTATACTCGGGAAAAACTGTTTTTT. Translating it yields CASSPYTREKLFF.

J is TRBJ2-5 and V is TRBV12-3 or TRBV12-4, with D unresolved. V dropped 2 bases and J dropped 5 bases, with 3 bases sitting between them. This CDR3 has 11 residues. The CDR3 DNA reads TGTGCCAGCAGTTTACTGGAGACCCAGTACTTC. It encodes CASSLLETQYF.

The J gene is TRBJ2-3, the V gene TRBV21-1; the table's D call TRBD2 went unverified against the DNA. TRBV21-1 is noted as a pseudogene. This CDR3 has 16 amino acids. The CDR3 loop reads CASSKGEGVSTDTQYF. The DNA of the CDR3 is TGTGCCAGCAGCAAAGGCGAGGGAGTAAGCACAGATACGCAGTATTTT.

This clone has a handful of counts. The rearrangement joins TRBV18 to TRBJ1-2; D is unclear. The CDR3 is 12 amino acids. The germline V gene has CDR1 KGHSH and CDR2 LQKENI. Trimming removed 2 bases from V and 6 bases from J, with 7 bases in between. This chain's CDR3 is CASSPGRDGYTF. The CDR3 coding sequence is TGTGCCAGCTCACCAGGTCGCGATGGCTACACCTTC.

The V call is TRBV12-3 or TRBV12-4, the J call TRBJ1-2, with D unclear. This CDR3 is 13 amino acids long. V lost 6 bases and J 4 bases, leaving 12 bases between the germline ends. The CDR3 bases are TGTGCCAGCAGGCAAAGGGCCGGCTATGGCTACACCTTC. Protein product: CASRQRAGYGYTF.

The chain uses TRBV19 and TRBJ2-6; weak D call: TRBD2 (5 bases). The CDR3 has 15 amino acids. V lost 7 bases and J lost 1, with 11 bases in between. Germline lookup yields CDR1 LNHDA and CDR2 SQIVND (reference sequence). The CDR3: CASKETGSGANVLTF. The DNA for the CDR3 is TGTGCCAGTAAGGAAACGGGGTCTGGGGCCAACGTCCTGACTTTC.

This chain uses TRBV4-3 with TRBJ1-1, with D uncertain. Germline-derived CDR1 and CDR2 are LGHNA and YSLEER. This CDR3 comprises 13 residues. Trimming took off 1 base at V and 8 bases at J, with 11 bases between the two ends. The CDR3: CASSQVSQTEAFF. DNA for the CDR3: TGCGCCAGCAGCCAAGTGTCCCAAACGGAAGCTTTCTTT.